This TCR beta chain was sequenced for a study of identical twins. Study conclusions and caveats: Zero-insertion analyses might be partly confounded by invariant T cells like MAIT and iNKT.

To note about this clonotype: Its antigen is not identified.

One entry per CDR3 protein, called by TCRdb with MiXCR from the 5' RACE reads. This table has roughly 750,000 distinct CDR3 sequences, over 20% appearing once. CDR3 size: 14 residues. Germline CDR1 and CDR2: MNHEY and SVGAGI. Deletions cut 4 bases from V and 5 bases from J, with 11 bases between. The same data also went into a second study, on T cells expressing NK-cell markers.

The receptor comes from a woman under 30 in good health. Sequenced material: PBMCs. J is TRBJ2-2 and V is TRBV6-5; the D gene is possibly TRBD2 (6 bases). The CDR3 nucleotides are TGTGCCAGCAGTTGGGCTAGCGAGACCGGGGAGCTGTTTTTT. It codes for CASSWASETGELFF.